This T cell receptor (beta chain) was identified during a study of cytomegalovirus exposure and HLA in healthy donors. The overall study: About four fifths of approximately 400 genotyped donors fell in the Caucasian-associated ancestry cluster.

The trim removed 4 bases at V and 4 bases at J, leaving 2 bases unmatched. This CDR3 has 13 amino acids. Germline V gives CDR1 SNHLY, CDR2 FYNNEI. Vbeta (60) and Jbeta (13) primers were used in the PCR. Repertoires were generated with immunoSEQ multiplex PCR, while TCRdb's copy carries only in-frame clones and drops some. The sample carries about 150,000 clones, approximately 80% recorded once. Input material: PBMCs. The chain has TRBV2 and TRBJ1-2; 8 positions agree with TRBD1. The receptor's source is a woman in her forties in good health and CMV-seropositive. The CDR3 sequence is CASSGTGLYGYTF. The CDR3 DNA reads TGTGCCAGCAGTGGGACAGGGCTCTATGGCTACACCTTC.